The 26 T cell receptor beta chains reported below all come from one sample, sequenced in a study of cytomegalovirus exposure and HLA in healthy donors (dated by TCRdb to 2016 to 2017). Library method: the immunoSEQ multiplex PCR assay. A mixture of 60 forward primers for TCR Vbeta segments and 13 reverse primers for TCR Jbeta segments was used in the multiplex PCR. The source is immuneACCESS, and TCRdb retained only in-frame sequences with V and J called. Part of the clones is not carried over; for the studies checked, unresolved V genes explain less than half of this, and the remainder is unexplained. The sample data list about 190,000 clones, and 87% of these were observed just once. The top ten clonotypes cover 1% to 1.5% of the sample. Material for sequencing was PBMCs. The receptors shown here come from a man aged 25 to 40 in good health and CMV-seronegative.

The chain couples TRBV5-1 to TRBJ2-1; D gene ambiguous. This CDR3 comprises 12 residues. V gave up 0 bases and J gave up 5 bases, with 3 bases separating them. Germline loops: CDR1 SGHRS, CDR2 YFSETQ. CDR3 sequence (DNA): TGCGCCAGCAGCTTGGTCGACAATGAGCAGTTCTTC. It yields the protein CASSLVDNEQFF.

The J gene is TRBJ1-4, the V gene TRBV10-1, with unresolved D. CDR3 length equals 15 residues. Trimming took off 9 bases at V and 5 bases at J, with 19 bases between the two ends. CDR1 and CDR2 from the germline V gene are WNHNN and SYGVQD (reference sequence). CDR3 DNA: TGCGCCAGTAGGCTCGTCAGGACGGGGAATGAAAAACTGTTTTTT. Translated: CASRLVRTGNEKLFF.

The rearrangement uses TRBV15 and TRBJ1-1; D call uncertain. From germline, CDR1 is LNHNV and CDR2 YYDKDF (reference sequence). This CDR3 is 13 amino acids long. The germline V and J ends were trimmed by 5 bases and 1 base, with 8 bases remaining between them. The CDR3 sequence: CATSEEKNTEAFF. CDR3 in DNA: TGTGCCACCAGCGAGGAGAAGAACACTGAAGCTTTCTTT.

The chain's CDR3 is CASSFRNRVSGNTIYF. CDR3 nucleotides: TGTGCCAGCAGCTTCAGGAACAGGGTGTCTGGAAACACCATATATTTT. The chain employs TRBV7-2 and TRBJ1-3, with D possibly TRBD1 on 6 matching bases. Germline lookup yields CDR1 SGHTA and CDR2 FQGNSA. This CDR3 contains 16 residues. Trimming cost V 3 bases and J 1 base, with 13 bases left between them.

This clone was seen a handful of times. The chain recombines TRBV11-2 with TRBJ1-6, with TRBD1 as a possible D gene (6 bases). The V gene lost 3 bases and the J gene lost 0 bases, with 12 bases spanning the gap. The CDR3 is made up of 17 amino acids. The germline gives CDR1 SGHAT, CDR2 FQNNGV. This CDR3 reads CASSFLQGLSYNSPLHF. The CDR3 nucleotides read TGTGCCAGCAGCTTTTTACAGGGTCTCTCCTATAATTCACCCCTCCACTTT.

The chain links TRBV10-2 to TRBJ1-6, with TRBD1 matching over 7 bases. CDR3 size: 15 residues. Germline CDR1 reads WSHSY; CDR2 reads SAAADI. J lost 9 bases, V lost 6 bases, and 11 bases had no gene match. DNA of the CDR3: TGCGCCAGCAGCGCGACCGGGACAGAAGGTTCACCCCTCCACTTT. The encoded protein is CASSATGTEGSPLHF.

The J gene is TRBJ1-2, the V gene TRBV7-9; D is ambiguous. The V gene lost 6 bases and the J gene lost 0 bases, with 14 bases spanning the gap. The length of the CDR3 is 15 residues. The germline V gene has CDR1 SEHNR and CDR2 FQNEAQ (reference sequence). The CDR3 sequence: CASSLNTATNYGYTF. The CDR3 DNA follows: TGTGCCAGCAGTCTAAACACAGCTACTAACTATGGCTACACCTTC.

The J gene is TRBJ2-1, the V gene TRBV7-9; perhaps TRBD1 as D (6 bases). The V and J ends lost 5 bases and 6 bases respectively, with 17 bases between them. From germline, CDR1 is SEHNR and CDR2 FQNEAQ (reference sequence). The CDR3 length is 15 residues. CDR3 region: CASSRGNTGINEQFF. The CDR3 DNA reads TGTGCCAGCAGCCGGGGAAACACAGGGATCAATGAGCAGTTCTTC.

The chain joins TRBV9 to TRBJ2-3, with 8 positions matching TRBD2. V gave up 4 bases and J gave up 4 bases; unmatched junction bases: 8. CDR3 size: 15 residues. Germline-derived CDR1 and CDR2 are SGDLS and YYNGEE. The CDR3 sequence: CASSLRSGIADTQYF. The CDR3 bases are TGTGCCAGCAGCCTACGTAGCGGGATTGCAGATACGCAGTATTTT.

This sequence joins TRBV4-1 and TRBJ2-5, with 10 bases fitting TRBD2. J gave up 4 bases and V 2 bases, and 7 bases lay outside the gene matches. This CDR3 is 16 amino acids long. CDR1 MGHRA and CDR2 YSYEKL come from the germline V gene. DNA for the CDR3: TGCGCCAGCAGCCAAAGGGCTAGCGGGGGTGGAGAGACCCAGTACTTC. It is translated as CASSQRASGGGETQYF.

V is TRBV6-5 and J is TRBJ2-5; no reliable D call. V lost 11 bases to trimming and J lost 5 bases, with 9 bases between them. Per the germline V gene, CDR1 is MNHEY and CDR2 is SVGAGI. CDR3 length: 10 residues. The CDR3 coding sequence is TGTGCCTCCTACGGGGAGACCCAGTACTTC. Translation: CASYGETQYF.

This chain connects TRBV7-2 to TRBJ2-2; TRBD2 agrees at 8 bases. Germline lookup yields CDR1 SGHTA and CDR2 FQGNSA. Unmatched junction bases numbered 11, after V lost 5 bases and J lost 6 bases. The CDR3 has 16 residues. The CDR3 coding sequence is TGTGCCAGCAGCGCGCGTCTTTGGCGGGGGGCCGGGGAGCTGTTTTTT. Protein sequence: CASSARLWRGAGELFF. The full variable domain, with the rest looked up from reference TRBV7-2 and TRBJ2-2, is GAGVSQSPSNKVTEKGKDVELRCDPISGHTALYWYRQSLGQGLEFLIYFQGNSAPDKSGLPSDRFSAERTGGSVSTLTIQRTQQEDSAVYLCASSARLWRGAGELFFGEGSRLTVL.

CDR3 nucleotide sequence: TGTGCCAGCAGTCCGGGACAGGGTTACTATGGCTACACCTTC. This sequence encodes CASSPGQGYYGYTF. The rearrangement uses TRBV6-5 and TRBJ1-2; the match to TRBD1 covers 9 bases. Germline CDR1 reads MNHEY; CDR2 reads SVGAGI. The CDR3 sequence is 14 residues long. Germline trimming cut 5 bases from V and 3 bases from J; bases unmatched to any gene: 4.

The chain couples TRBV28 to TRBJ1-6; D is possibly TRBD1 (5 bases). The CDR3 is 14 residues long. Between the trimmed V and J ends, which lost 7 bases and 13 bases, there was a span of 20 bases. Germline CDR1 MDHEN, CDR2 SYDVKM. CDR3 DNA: TGTGCCAGCATTGGGGTTGGGGCCCAGTCTCCCCTCCACTTT. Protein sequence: CASIGVGAQSPLHF.

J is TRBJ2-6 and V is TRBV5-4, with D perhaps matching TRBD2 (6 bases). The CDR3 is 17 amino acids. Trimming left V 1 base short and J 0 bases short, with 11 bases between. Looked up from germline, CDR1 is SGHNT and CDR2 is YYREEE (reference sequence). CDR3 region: CASSLIYGSSGANVLTF. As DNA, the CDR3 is TGTGCCAGCAGCTTGATTTACGGGAGCTCTGGGGCCAACGTCCTGACTTTC.

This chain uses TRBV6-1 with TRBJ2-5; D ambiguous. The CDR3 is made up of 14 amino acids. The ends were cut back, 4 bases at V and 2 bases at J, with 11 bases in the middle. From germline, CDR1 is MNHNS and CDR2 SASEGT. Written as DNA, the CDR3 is TGTGCCAGCAGTGGAGAGCCCGCACAAGAGACCCAGTACTTC. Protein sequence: CASSGEPAQETQYF.

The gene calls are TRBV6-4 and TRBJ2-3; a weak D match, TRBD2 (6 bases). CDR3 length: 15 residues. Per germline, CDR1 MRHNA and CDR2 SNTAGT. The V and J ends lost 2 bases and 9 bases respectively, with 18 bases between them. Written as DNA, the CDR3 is TGTGCCAGCAGTGACAGACTAGTCGGGCAGAGAACGCAGTATTTT. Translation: CASSDRLVGQRTQYF.

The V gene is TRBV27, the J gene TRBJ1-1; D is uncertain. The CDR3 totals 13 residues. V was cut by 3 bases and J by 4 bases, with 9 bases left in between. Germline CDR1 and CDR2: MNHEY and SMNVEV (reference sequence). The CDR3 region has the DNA TGTGCCAGCAGTTTGGGCCCAGGCACTGAAGCTTTCTTT. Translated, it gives CASSLGPGTEAFF.

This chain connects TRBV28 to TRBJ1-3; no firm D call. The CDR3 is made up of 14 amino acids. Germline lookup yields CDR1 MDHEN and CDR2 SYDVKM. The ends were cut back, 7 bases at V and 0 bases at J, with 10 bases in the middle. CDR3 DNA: TGTGCCAGCAACCCACAGTACTCTGGAAACACCATATATTTT. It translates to CASNPQYSGNTIYF.

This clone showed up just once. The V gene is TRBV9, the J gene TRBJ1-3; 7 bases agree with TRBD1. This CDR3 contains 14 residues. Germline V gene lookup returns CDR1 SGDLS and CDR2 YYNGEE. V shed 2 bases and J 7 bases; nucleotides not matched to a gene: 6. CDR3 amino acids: CASSVSRGSNTIYF. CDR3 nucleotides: TGTGCCAGCAGCGTTTCCAGGGGGAGTAACACCATATATTTT.

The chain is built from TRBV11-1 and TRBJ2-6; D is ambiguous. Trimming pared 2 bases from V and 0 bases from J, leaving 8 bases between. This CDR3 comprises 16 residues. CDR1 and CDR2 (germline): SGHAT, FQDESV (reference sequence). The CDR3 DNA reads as TGTGCCAGCAGCTTACTGAGGTCCTCTGGGGCCAACGTCCTGACTTTC. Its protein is CASSLLRSSGANVLTF.

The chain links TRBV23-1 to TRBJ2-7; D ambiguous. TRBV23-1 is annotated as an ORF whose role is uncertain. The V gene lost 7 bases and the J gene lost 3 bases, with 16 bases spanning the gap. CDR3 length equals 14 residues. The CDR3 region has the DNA TGCGCCAGCATCTCACTATCCGGCGTCTACGAGCAGTACTTC. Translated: CASISLSGVYEQYF.

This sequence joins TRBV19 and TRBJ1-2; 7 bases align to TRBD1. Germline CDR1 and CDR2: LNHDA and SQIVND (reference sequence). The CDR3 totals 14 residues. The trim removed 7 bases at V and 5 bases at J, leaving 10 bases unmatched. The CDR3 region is CASINDRAGYGYTF. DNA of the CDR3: TGTGCCAGTATCAACGACAGGGCGGGGTATGGCTACACCTTC.

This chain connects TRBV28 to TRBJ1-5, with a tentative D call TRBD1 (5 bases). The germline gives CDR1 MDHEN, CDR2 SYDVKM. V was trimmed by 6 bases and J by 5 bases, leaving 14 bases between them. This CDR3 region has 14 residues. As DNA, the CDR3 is TGTGCCAGCAGCAGGCATAGGGGATATCAGCCCCAGCATTTT. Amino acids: CASSRHRGYQPQHF.

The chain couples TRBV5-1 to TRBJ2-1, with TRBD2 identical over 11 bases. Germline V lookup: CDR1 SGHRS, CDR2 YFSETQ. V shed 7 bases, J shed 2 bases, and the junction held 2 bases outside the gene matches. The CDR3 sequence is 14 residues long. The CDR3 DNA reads TGCGCCAGCCATAGCGGGGGGGCCTACAATGAGCAGTTCTTC. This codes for CASHSGGAYNEQFF. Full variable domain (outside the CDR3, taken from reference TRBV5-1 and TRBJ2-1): KAGVTQTPRYLIKTRGQQVTLSCSPISGHRSVSWYQQTPGQGLQFLFEYFSETQRNKGNFPGRFSGRQFSNSRSEMNVSTLELGDSALYLCASHSGGAYNEQFFGPGTRLTVL.

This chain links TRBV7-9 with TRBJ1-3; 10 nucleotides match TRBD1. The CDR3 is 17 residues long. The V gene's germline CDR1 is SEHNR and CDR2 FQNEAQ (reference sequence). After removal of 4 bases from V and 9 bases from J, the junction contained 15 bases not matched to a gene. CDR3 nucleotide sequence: TGTGCCAGCAGCTCATTTACCTGGGACAGGGGCCGGAGCACCATATATTTT. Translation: CASSSFTWDRGRSTIYF.